The clone carrying this T cell receptor beta chain was seen more than once but under ten times. Its antigen is undetermined. A marrow graft followed busulfan-fludarabine conditioning, with cyclophosphamide on days +3 and +4. The repertoire was sequenced with immunoSEQ multiplex PCR; TCRdb's copy has only in-frame clones and lacks some. The sample was found to contain about 14,000 clones, and every one recurs. The V end lost 0 bases, the J end lost 7 bases, and 6 bases lay between the germline ends. Germline assignment: CDR1 MNHNS and CDR2 SASEGT. The CDR3 covers 12 residues. This specimen belongs to a study of T cells after posttransplantation cyclophosphamide. Study-wide results and caveats: Later blood repertoires were often dominated by clones from the donor CD8+ memory compartment. TRB clonality was highly associated with recipient CMV seropositivity and reactivation. TRB overlap between skin or GI tissue T cells and blood was limited.

The source was PBMCs, collected 950 to 1,200 days after allogeneic stem cell transplant with posttransplant cyclophosphamide. This clonotype was sampled from a female patient aged 40 to 50 who received an allogeneic stem cell transplant from a related donor, was CMV-positive, and had no GVHD. Among the T cells, some may be from the graft donor. The J gene is TRBJ1-2, the V gene TRBV6-1; D is undetermined. CDR3 amino acids: CASSEAQFGYTF. For the CDR3, the DNA is TGTGCCAGCAGTGAAGCCCAATTTGGCTACACCTTC.